The 22 T cell receptor beta chains below were found in one sample sequenced in a study of cytomegalovirus exposure and HLA in healthy donors. The primer mix had 60 Vbeta and 13 Jbeta primers. The assay was immunoSEQ multiplex PCR, and TCRdb's table has in-frame clones only and misses some. Here the sample spans about 43,000 clones, around 64% being singletons. Sequences were obtained from PBMCs. These receptors originate from a human donor in good health.

The genes are TRBV11-2 and TRBJ2-7, with a possible D match to TRBD1 (6 bases). This CDR3 is 14 amino acids long. The ends were cut back, 5 bases at V and 2 bases at J, with 13 bases in the middle. The V gene's germline CDR1 is SGHAT and CDR2 FQNNGV. CDR3 DNA sequence: TGTGCCAGCAGCCGGGACAATTATGCCTACGAGCAGTACTTC. Translation: CASSRDNYAYEQYF.

CDR3 sequence: CASILTGASTSYGYTF. In DNA form, the CDR3 reads TGTGCCAGCATCCTGACAGGGGCGTCAACGAGCTATGGCTACACCTTC. This rearrangement joins TRBV5-6 to TRBJ1-2, with 8 nucleotides matching TRBD1. From germline, CDR1 is SGHDT and CDR2 YYEEEE. The CDR3 loop spans 16 amino acids. With 6 bases clipped from V and 4 bases from J, the junction kept 14 bases outside the gene matches.

This clone was detected a few times. V is TRBV5-1 and J is TRBJ2-1; TRBD1 matches at 7 bases. CDR3 length: 15 residues. Germline V CDR1 and CDR2: SGHRS, YFSETQ. V shed 4 bases, J shed 0 bases, and the junction held 4 bases outside the gene matches. The CDR3 DNA is TGCGCCAGCAGCCGGGGACAGAGCTCCTACAATGAGCAGTTCTTC. Its protein product is CASSRGQSSYNEQFF.

This clone showed up just a few times. The CDR3 spells CASSDTGADQPQHF. DNA for the CDR3: TGCGCCAGCAGCGATACAGGGGCAGATCAGCCCCAGCATTTT. The chain links TRBV10-2 to TRBJ1-5, with 7 bases fitting TRBD1. This CDR3 comprises 14 residues. Germline-derived CDR1 and CDR2 are WSHSY and SAAADI. J gave up 5 bases and V 6 bases, and 7 bases lay outside the gene matches.

The sample holds a few counts of this clone. The rearrangement links TRBV29-1 to TRBJ1-1; D perhaps matches TRBD1 (5 bases). The CDR3 spans 12 residues. Germline CDR1 SQVTM, CDR2 ANQGSEA. With 8 bases removed from V and 5 bases from J, the gap between germline ends came to 15 bases. The CDR3 nucleotides are TGCAGCTTCCAGACAGACTGGACTGAAGCTTTCTTT. Protein sequence: CSFQTDWTEAFF.

The sample holds a few counts of this clone. The chain couples TRBV5-4 to TRBJ2-3, with a weak D call TRBD2 (5 bases). The V end lost 1 base, the J end lost 0 bases, and 9 bases lay between the germline ends. The CDR3 is made up of 15 amino acids. The V gene's germline CDR1 is SGHNT and CDR2 YYREEE (reference sequence). The CDR3 is CASSLSGTSTDTQYF. Here the CDR3 DNA reads TGTGCCAGCAGCTTGAGCGGTACTAGCACAGATACGCAGTATTTT.

The V call is TRBV5-5, the J call TRBJ2-3, with a tentative D call TRBD1 (5 bases). V was pared by 3 bases and J by 3 bases, with 8 bases between. The CDR3 length is 13 residues. Germline loops: CDR1 SGHKS, CDR2 YYEKEE (reference sequence). The CDR3 DNA sequence: TGTGCCAGCAGCTCGGCAGGGACAGATACGCAGTATTTT. Its protein product is CASSSAGTDTQYF.

This clone was seen a single time. The gene calls are TRBV15 and TRBJ2-5; 8 bases match TRBD1. The germline V gene has CDR1 LNHNV and CDR2 YYDKDF (reference sequence). J was trimmed by 5 bases and V by 8 bases; bases with no gene match: 10. This CDR3 has 14 residues. The CDR3 sequence is CATAGQGARETQYF. As DNA, the CDR3 is TGTGCCACCGCTGGTCAGGGGGCACGGGAGACCCAGTACTTC.

This clone was recorded a few times. The chain joins TRBV30 to TRBJ1-4, with no clear D. The V end was cut by 4 bases, the J end by 0 bases, with 15 bases between. Germline values: CDR1 GTSNPN, CDR2 SVGIG (reference sequence). This CDR3 region has 16 residues. In DNA form, the CDR3 reads TGTGCCTGGAAAAGGGAGAAAGTTGCAACTAATGAAAAACTGTTTTTT. Translated, it gives CAWKREKVATNEKLFF.

The chain combines TRBV5-1 with TRBJ2-1; TRBD2 agrees at 9 bases. The CDR3 consists of 12 residues. The germline CDR1 and CDR2 sequences are SGHRS and YFSETQ. V was clipped by 4 bases and J by 7 bases; unmatched bases: 0. For the CDR3, the DNA is TGCGCCAGCAGCGCGGGGGGGAATGAGCAGTTCTTC. Its translation: CASSAGGNEQFF.

The table lists this clone with a few counts. This chain links TRBV15 with TRBJ1-3, with a possible D match to TRBD1 (5 bases). Per the germline V gene, CDR1 is LNHNV and CDR2 is YYDKDF (reference sequence). This CDR3 region has 15 residues. The V end lost 1 base, the J end lost 2 bases, and 9 bases lay between the germline ends. CDR3 bases: TGTGCCACCAGCAGAGGCGGGACTACTGGAAACACCATATATTTT. Translated, it gives CATSRGGTTGNTIYF.

The gene calls are TRBV19 and TRBJ1-5, with D perhaps matching TRBD1 (6 bases). Germline V lookup: CDR1 LNHDA, CDR2 SQIVND (reference sequence). V was pared by 7 bases and J by 0 bases, with 7 bases between. This CDR3 has 13 amino acids. CDR3 nucleotides: TGTGCCAGTACCAGGGGTAGCAATCAGCCCCAGCATTTT. It encodes CASTRGSNQPQHF. Full variable domain (remainder filled in from reference TRBV19 and TRBJ1-5): DGGITQSPKYLFRKEGQNVTLSCEQNLNHDAMYWYRQDPGQGLRLIYYSQIVNDFQKGDIAEGYSVSREKKESFPLTVTSAQKNPTAFYLCASTRGSNQPQHFGDGTRLSIL.

This clone was counted between two and nine times. This chain connects TRBV29-1 to TRBJ2-5; 8 bases align to TRBD1. Per germline, CDR1 SQVTM and CDR2 ANQGSEA. J lost 5 bases, V lost 1 base, and 15 bases had no gene match. This CDR3 comprises 17 residues. The CDR3 region is CSVEGIIVTGEIETQYF. Here the CDR3 DNA reads TGCAGCGTTGAAGGCATCATCGTGACAGGGGAGATTGAGACCCAGTACTTC. The full variable domain, completed using reference TRBV29-1 and TRBJ2-5, is SAVISQKPSRDICQRGTSLTIQCQVDSQVTMMFWYRQQPGQSLTLIATANQGSEATYESGFVIDKFPISRPNLTFSTLTVSNMSPEDSSIYLCSVEGIIVTGEIETQYFGPGTRLLVL.

The chain uses TRBV5-1 and TRBJ2-7; 10 nucleotides match TRBD1. The V gene's germline CDR1 is SGHRS and CDR2 YFSETQ. The CDR3 consists of 14 residues. V shed 4 bases, J shed 5 bases, and the junction held 6 bases outside the gene matches. The CDR3 region is CASSPGTGVNEQYF. CDR3 in DNA: TGCGCCAGCAGCCCGGGGACAGGGGTGAACGAGCAGTACTTC.

The V gene is TRBV4-3, the J gene TRBJ1-2; TRBD1 matches 7 bases. The germline CDR1 and CDR2 sequences are LGHNA and YSLEER. The trim removed 0 bases at V and 1 base at J, leaving 5 bases unmatched. CDR3 size: 16 residues. CDR3 sequence: CASSQDGGGINYGYTF. DNA of the CDR3: TGCGCCAGCAGCCAAGATGGAGGGGGCATTAACTATGGCTACACCTTC.

The chain joins TRBV14 to TRBJ2-7; possible D gene TRBD2, 5 bases. V was pared by 5 bases and J by 5 bases, with 22 bases between. The CDR3 runs 16 residues. The germline V gene has CDR1 SGHDN and CDR2 FVKESK. CDR3 sequence (DNA): TGTGCCAGCAGCGCATGGGGAGAGCACGAAGGCCACGAGCAGTACTTC. This translates into CASSAWGEHEGHEQYF.

On this clone itself: One end of the junction is discordant with germline, which a read error may explain. V is TRBV7-9 and J is TRBJ2-3; D perhaps matches TRBD1 (5 bases). The germline CDR1 and CDR2 sequences are SEHNR and FQNEAQ (reference sequence). This CDR3 contains 14 residues. CDR3 nucleotide sequence: TGTGCCAGCAGCTTAGACAGGAGCATAGATACGCAGTATTTT. Protein sequence: CASSLDRSIDTQYF.

The chain combines TRBV15 with TRBJ2-5, with a possible D match to TRBD2 (5 bases). The ends were cut back, 3 bases at V and 1 base at J, with 12 bases in the middle. Germline loops: CDR1 LNHNV, CDR2 YYDKDF (reference sequence). This CDR3 region has 15 residues. The CDR3 is CATSSGGSSQETQYF. Written as DNA, the CDR3 is TGTGCCACCAGCAGTGGTGGGAGCTCCCAAGAGACCCAGTACTTC.

This clone came up once. V and J are TRBV2 and TRBJ2-2; 9 bases fit TRBD2. The germline V gene encodes CDR1 SNHLY and CDR2 FYNNEI. The CDR3 runs to 16 residues. J was trimmed by 7 bases and V by 5 bases; bases with no gene match: 11. The CDR3 loop reads CASSQIAGALGGELFF. For the CDR3, the DNA is TGTGCCAGCAGTCAGATAGCGGGGGCCTTGGGCGGGGAGCTGTTTTTT.

The genes are TRBV30 and TRBJ2-7; D may be TRBD2 (5 bases). The CDR3 extends over 13 amino acids. Per germline, CDR1 GTSNPN and CDR2 SVGIG (reference sequence). V gave up 1 base and J gave up 2 bases, with 9 bases separating them. The CDR3 spells CAWSDTSPYEQYF. The CDR3, as DNA: TGTGCCTGGAGTGATACTAGTCCCTACGAGCAGTACTTC. The entire variable domain, with the rest obtained from reference TRBV30 and TRBJ2-7, is as follows: SQTIHQWPATLVQPVGSPLSLECTVEGTSNPNLYWYRQAAGRGLQLLFYSVGIGQISSEVPQNLSASRPQDRQFILSSKKLLLSDSGFYLCAWSDTSPYEQYFGPGTRLTVT.

The chain has TRBV25-1 and TRBJ2-6; 8 bases are a match to TRBD1. This CDR3 contains 18 residues. The J segment lost 0 bases and the V segment lost 4 bases, leaving 8 bases of the junction unmatched. Germline V gives CDR1 MGHDK, CDR2 SYGVNS. CDR3 amino acids: CASSASGTGLSGANVLTF. Written as DNA, the CDR3 is TGTGCCAGCAGTGCATCCGGGACAGGTCTCTCTGGGGCCAACGTCCTGACTTTC.

The chain is built from TRBV4-3 and TRBJ1-2, with D perhaps matching TRBD1 (6 bases). V gave up 0 bases and J gave up 3 bases, with 17 bases separating them. Germline lookup yields CDR1 LGHNA and CDR2 YSLEER. The CDR3 runs 17 residues. As DNA, the CDR3 is TGCGCCAGCAGCCAAGACAGGGGCGTCGGTGTTGACTATGGCTACACCTTC. Encoded protein: CASSQDRGVGVDYGYTF.